The next 5 T cell receptor beta chains were all read from a single sample in a study of cytomegalovirus exposure and HLA in healthy donors. Clones were read by immunoSEQ multiplex PCR, and TCRdb kept only the in-frame ones, dropping some. This table has approximately 160,000 clones, more than 80% appearing once. Sequencing was done on a sample of PBMCs. These receptors were obtained from a woman between 18 and 29 years old in good health and CMV-seropositive.

This clone occurred once. V gene TRBV7-3 combines with J gene TRBJ2-3, with 14 positions matching TRBD2. The germline V gene encodes CDR1 SGHTA and CDR2 FQGTGA. This CDR3 contains 16 residues. Trimming removed 5 bases from V and 5 bases from J; junction bases left unmatched: 6. The CDR3 DNA follows: TGTGCCAGCAGCGCCCCGGGACTAGCGGGAGAAGATACGCAGTATTTT. This sequence encodes CASSAPGLAGEDTQYF.

V is TRBV5-1 and J is TRBJ1-2; D uncertain. The CDR3 is made up of 13 amino acids. Germline values: CDR1 SGHRS, CDR2 YFSETQ. Trimming cost V 4 bases and J 4 bases, with 11 bases left between them. CDR3 sequence: CASSKGVSYGYTF. The CDR3 DNA is TGCGCCAGCAGCAAAGGAGTTAGCTATGGCTACACCTTC.

The chain combines TRBV28 with TRBJ2-7; 12 bases map to TRBD2. V trimming: 3 bases; J trimming: 3 bases; junction bases outside the gene matches: 18. In germline, CDR1 is MDHEN, CDR2 SYDVKM. The CDR3 spans 20 residues. CDR3 sequence reads: CASSFRLAGAGAYSDYEQYF. CDR3 nucleotide sequence: TGTGCCAGCAGTTTTAGACTAGCGGGAGCCGGGGCCTATTCTGACTACGAGCAGTACTTC.

Turning to this clone: Other nucleotide sequences in the sample specify the same CDR3. The chain combines TRBV13 with TRBJ2-3; TRBD2 matches 10 bases. Losses at the gene ends were 0 bases for V and 7 bases for J; bases not matched to a gene: 7. The length of the CDR3 is 16 residues. The germline V gene has CDR1 PRHDT and CDR2 FYEKMQ (reference sequence). CDR3 amino acids: CASSLGAGGVGNTQYF. The DNA of the CDR3 is TGTGCCAGCAGCTTAGGAGCGGGAGGGGTTGGAAATACGCAGTATTTT.

V gene TRBV11-3 combines with J gene TRBJ2-1, with 9 nucleotides matching TRBD2. Germline loops: CDR1 SGHNT, CDR2 YENEEA. V lost 2 bases to trimming and J lost 6 bases; unmatched junction nucleotides: 5. The length of the CDR3 is 15 residues. CDR3 DNA sequence: TGTGCCAGCAGCTTAATGGCGGGAGGGTCCAATGAGCAGTTCTTC. This sequence encodes CASSLMAGGSNEQFF.